The present T cell receptor (beta chain) was sequenced within a study of graft-versus-host responses after intestinal transplantation. Study-wide findings and caveats: Investigators detected GvH clones in recipient marrow, with some emerging earlier in ileum or blood.

Method: immunoSEQ multiplex PCR; TCRdb's copy keeps in-frame clones and lacks some. The repertoire holds tens of thousands of clones, with roughly 90% as singletons. A remark on this clone: What it recognizes is unknown.

V shed 3 bases and J 3 bases; nucleotides not matched to a gene: 13. Germline V gene data show CDR1 as KGHSH and CDR2 as LQKENI. The CDR3 length is 18 residues. The rearrangement joins TRBV18 to TRBJ1-5; 8 bases line up with TRBD1. This material consisted of unstimulated CD4+ T cells sorted from spleen or lymph node cells, taken before intestinal transplant. The sequence derives from a human donor who received an intestinal transplant. The CDR3 reads CASSPVSDRGLDNQPQHF. The CDR3 DNA reads TGTGCCAGCTCACCGGTGAGTGACAGGGGACTTGACAATCAGCCCCAGCATTTT. The full variable domain, with the rest looked up from reference TRBV18 and TRBJ1-5, is NAGVMQNPRHLVRRRGQEARLRCSPMKGHSHVYWYRQLPEEGLKFMVYLQKENIIDESGMPKERFSAEFPKEGPSILRIQQVVRGDSAAYFCASSPVSDRGLDNQPQHFGDGTRLSIL.